Below are 19 T cell receptor beta chains sequenced from a single sample in a study of blood T cell repertoires in COVID-19 (dated by TCRdb to the early 2020s). Libraries were prepared through the immunoSEQ multiplex PCR assay. The table comes from immuneACCESS by way of TCRdb, which keeps in-frame sequences with V and J called. Part of the clones is missing from these tables; in studies checked, under half for an unresolved V gene and the rest for unknown reasons. Across this sample there are fewer than 55,000 clones, with around 85% seen only once. The ten largest clones represent about 2.5% of the sample. The sample taken for sequencing was peripheral blood. These TCRs come from a man aged 45 to 65 with acute or convalescent COVID-19.

This chain links TRBV28 with TRBJ2-3; the match to TRBD2 covers 14 bases. The CDR3 is made up of 16 amino acids. CDR1 is MDHEN, CDR2 SYDVKM, per germline. The ends lost 5 bases at V and 5 bases at J; junction bases unmatched: 6. CDR3 DNA sequence: TGTGCCAGCAGTCCAGGGACTAGCGGGAGAGGAGATACGCAGTATTTT. Translated: CASSPGTSGRGDTQYF.

This clone was recorded only once. This chain uses TRBV21-1 with TRBJ2-7; the D call of TRBD1 is as the table states it, not checked on the DNA. TRBV21-1 is a listed pseudogene. This CDR3 contains 13 residues. CDR3 bases: TGTGCCAGCAGCAATAGGGGATCCTACGAGCAGTACTTC. The encoded protein is CASSNRGSYEQYF.

The genes are TRBV7-8 and TRBJ1-3; D not certain. CDR3 length equals 16 residues. Germline V gives CDR1 SGHVS, CDR2 FQNEAQ. V was pared by 5 bases and J by 0 bases, with 14 bases between. CDR3 region: CASSQGSSLSGNTIYF. The CDR3 region has the DNA TGTGCCAGCAGCCAAGGGAGTTCTCTCTCTGGAAACACCATATATTTT.

The CDR3 loop is CASGTGQGARETQYF. The CDR3 nucleotides are TGTGCCAGCGGGACGGGACAGGGGGCCCGAGAGACCCAGTACTTC. J is TRBJ2-5 and V is TRBV28, with TRBD1 matching over 12 bases. CDR3 size: 15 residues. CDR1 and CDR2 from the germline V gene are MDHEN and SYDVKM. J lost 4 bases, V lost 8 bases, and 8 bases had no gene match.

The rearrangement uses TRBV6-5 and TRBJ2-1, with D uncertain. Between the trimmed V and J ends, which lost 0 bases and 4 bases, there was a span of 10 bases. The germline V gene has CDR1 MNHEY and CDR2 SVGAGI. The CDR3 spans 15 residues. The CDR3 bases are TGTGCCAGCAGTTACTCGTGGAGCCCGTACAATGAGCAGTTCTTC. Translating it yields CASSYSWSPYNEQFF.

The count of this clone is one. The chain combines TRBV19 with TRBJ2-3; no clear D gene. Germline values: CDR1 LNHDA, CDR2 SQIVND (reference sequence). Trimming left V 7 bases short and J 0 bases short, with 11 bases between. CDR3 size: 14 residues. The DNA for the CDR3 is TGTGCCAGTAAGGCGGTTTCTAGCACAGATACGCAGTATTTT. Translated, it gives CASKAVSSTDTQYF.

The rearrangement uses TRBV2 and TRBJ1-6; D uncertain. Germline CDR1 reads SNHLY; CDR2 reads FYNNEI. This CDR3 has 11 residues. Trimming removed 8 bases from V and 7 bases from J, with 6 bases in between. The CDR3 sequence: CASSGNSPLHF. DNA of the CDR3: TGTGCCAGCTCGGGAAATTCACCCCTCCACTTT.

The chain combines TRBV28 with TRBJ2-2; 8 bases fit TRBD2. CDR3 length: 15 amino acids. Germline CDR1 MDHEN, CDR2 SYDVKM. Germline trimming cut 5 bases from V and 5 bases from J; bases unmatched to any gene: 7. In DNA, the CDR3 is TGTGCCAGCAGTCGAGCGGGGGCCGGTACCGGGGAGCTGTTTTTT. Its protein product is CASSRAGAGTGELFF.

This clone was found a few times. The V call is TRBV4-1, the J call TRBJ1-5; the D gene is possibly TRBD1 (5 bases). This CDR3 is 15 amino acids long. V lost 3 bases and J 6 bases, leaving 15 bases between the germline ends. Germline CDR1 is MGHRA and CDR2 is YSYEKL. CDR3 nucleotide sequence: TGCGCCAGCAGCCACGGGACTTCTAAGGGTCAGCCCCAGCATTTT. It specifies CASSHGTSKGQPQHF.

J is TRBJ2-5 and V is TRBV6-5; D remains unclear. The CDR3 runs to 14 residues. The germline V gene has CDR1 MNHEY and CDR2 SVGAGI. The ends were cut back, 4 bases at V and 5 bases at J, with 14 bases in the middle. The CDR3 coding sequence is TGTGCCAGCAGTTCCCAGGCCCTGACGGAGACCCAGTACTTC. Amino acids: CASSSQALTETQYF.

This rearrangement joins TRBV25-1 to TRBJ2-2, with 9 bases lining up with TRBD1. CDR3 size: 14 residues. The junction had 5 bases not matched to a gene; V was cut back by 5 bases and J by 7 bases. CDR1 and CDR2 (germline): MGHDK, SYGVNS. The CDR3: CASSNRGQGGELFF. CDR3 nucleotide sequence: TGTGCCAGCAGTAACAGGGGGCAAGGCGGGGAGCTGTTTTTT.

Only one count was recorded for this clone. V gene TRBV3-1 (or the pseudogene TRBV3-2) combines with J gene TRBJ2-5, with 9 bases matching TRBD2. J lost 4 bases, V lost 0 bases, and 21 bases had no gene match. Germline-derived CDR1 and CDR2 are LGHDT and YNNKEL (reference sequence). This CDR3 comprises 21 residues. Here the CDR3 DNA reads TGTGCCAGCAGCCAAGATGACCTCGACTTTTTCATAGCGGGGGTTATAGAGACCCAGTACTTC. This codes for CASSQDDLDFFIAGVIETQYF.

This chain uses TRBV19 with TRBJ2-1, with 9 positions matching TRBD1. This CDR3 has 15 residues. V shed 3 bases, J shed 4 bases, and the junction held 4 bases outside the gene matches. Germline loops: CDR1 LNHDA, CDR2 SQIVND (reference sequence). The CDR3 spells CASSIDRGIYNEQFF. CDR3 DNA sequence: TGTGCCAGTAGTATCGACAGGGGGATTTACAATGAGCAGTTCTTC.

The rearrangement uses TRBV7-3 and TRBJ1-3; D might be TRBD1 (5 bases). The CDR3 runs to 15 residues. CDR1 is SGHTA and CDR2 is FQGTGA in the germline V gene. V was trimmed by 5 bases and J by 0 bases, leaving 11 bases between them. The CDR3, as DNA: TGTGCCAGCAGCCCCGGACATAACTCTGGAAACACCATATATTTT. It translates to CASSPGHNSGNTIYF. Combining the CDR3 with reference TRBV7-3 and TRBJ1-3 gives the whole variable domain GAGVSQTPSNKVTEKGKYVELRCDPISGHTALYWYRQSLGQGPEFLIYFQGTGAADDSGLPNDRFFAVRPEGSVSTLKIQRTERGDSAVYLCASSPGHNSGNTIYFGEGSWLTVV.

This chain links TRBV11-3 with TRBJ2-1; tentatively, D is TRBD2 (6 bases). The CDR3 has 16 amino acids. CDR1 and CDR2 (germline): SGHNT, YENEEA. V was cut by 1 base and J by 4 bases, with 14 bases left in between. CDR3 sequence reads: CASSLGRAGSYNEQFF. The CDR3 nucleotides are TGTGCCAGCAGCTTAGGTCGCGCGGGATCGTACAATGAGCAGTTCTTC.

This clone has only a few counts. The chain uses TRBV27 and TRBJ2-5; D is unclear. Looked up from germline, CDR1 is MNHEY and CDR2 is SMNVEV (reference sequence). The CDR3 sequence is 13 residues long. The V gene lost 6 bases and the J gene lost 5 bases, with 13 bases spanning the gap. DNA of the CDR3: TGTGCCAGCAGCTCTAGGCTCGGGGAGACCCAGTACTTC. It specifies CASSSRLGETQYF.

This CDR3 is CASSRNTGSQETQYF. The CDR3 DNA reads as TGCGCCAGCAGCCGGAACACAGGGTCCCAAGAGACCCAGTACTTC. The chain combines TRBV5-1 with TRBJ2-5, with D maybe TRBD1 (6 bases). This CDR3 comprises 15 residues. Trimming removed 4 bases from V and 1 base from J, with 14 bases in between. Germline V lookup: CDR1 SGHRS, CDR2 YFSETQ.

V usage is TRBV15 and J usage is TRBJ1-5; perhaps TRBD1 as D (5 bases). The CDR3 has 16 amino acids. In germline, CDR1 is LNHNV, CDR2 YYDKDF (reference sequence). V gave up 0 bases and J gave up 5 bases, with 14 bases separating them. CDR3 residues: CATSRDRRGLDQPQHF. The CDR3 region has the DNA TGTGCCACCAGCAGAGATCGGCGGGGGTTAGATCAGCCCCAGCATTTT. The full variable domain, in which reference TRBV15 and TRBJ1-5 provide the parts outside the CDR3, is DAMVIQNPRYQVTQFGKPVTLSCSQTLNHNVMYWYQQKSSQAPKLLFHYYDKDFNNEADTPDNFQSRRPNTSFCFLDIRSPGLGDTAMYLCATSRDRRGLDQPQHFGDGTRLSIL.

This clone was observed a few times. The rearrangement uses TRBV4-1 and TRBJ1-2; 7 bases align to TRBD1. V lost 3 bases and J lost 5; bases outside the gene matches: 9. CDR1 and CDR2 (germline): MGHRA, YSYEKL. The CDR3 has 15 residues. The CDR3 DNA reads TGCGCCAGCAGCCAGTCCGGACAGGAGACTTATGGCTACACCTTC. Protein sequence: CASSQSGQETYGYTF.